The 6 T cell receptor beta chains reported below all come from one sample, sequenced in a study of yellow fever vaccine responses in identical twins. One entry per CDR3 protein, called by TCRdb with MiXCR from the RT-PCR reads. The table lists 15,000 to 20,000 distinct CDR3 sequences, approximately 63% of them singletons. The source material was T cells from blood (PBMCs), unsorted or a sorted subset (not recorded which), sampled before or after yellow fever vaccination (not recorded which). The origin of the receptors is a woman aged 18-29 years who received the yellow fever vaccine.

As DNA, the CDR3 is TGTGCCAGTAGTGAACACAGCTCCGGTGAGCAGTTCTTC. Protein sequence: CASSEHSSGEQFF. This sequence joins TRBV19 and TRBJ2-1; D uncertain. The CDR3 extends over 13 amino acids. V was clipped by 5 bases and J by 9 bases, with 14 bases between them. In germline, CDR1 is LNHDA, CDR2 SQIVND (reference sequence).

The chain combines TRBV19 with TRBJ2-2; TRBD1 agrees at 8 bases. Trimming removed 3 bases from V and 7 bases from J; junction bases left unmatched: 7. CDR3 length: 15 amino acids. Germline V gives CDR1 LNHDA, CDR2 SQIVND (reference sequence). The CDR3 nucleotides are TGTGCCAGTAGTATCAGGGGGCGCTGGGGCGGGGAGCTGTTTTTT. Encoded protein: CASSIRGRWGGELFF.

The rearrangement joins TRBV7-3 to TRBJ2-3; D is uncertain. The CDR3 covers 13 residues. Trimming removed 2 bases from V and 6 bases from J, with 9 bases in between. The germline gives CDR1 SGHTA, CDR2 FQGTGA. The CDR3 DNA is TGTGCCAGCAGCTTATCCCCCCTCGATACGCAGTATTTT. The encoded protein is CASSLSPLDTQYF.

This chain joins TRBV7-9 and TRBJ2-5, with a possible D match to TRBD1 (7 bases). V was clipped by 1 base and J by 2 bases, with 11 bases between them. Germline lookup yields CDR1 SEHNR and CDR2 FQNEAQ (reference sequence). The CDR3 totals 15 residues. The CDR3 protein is CASSLGRGQQETQYF. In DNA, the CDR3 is TGTGCCAGCAGCTTAGGGAGGGGGCAACAAGAGACCCAGTACTTC.

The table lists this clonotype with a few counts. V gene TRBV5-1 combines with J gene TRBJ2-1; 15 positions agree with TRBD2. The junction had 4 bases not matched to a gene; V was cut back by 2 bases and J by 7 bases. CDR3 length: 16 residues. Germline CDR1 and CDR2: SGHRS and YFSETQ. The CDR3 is CASSFGLAGGLNEQFF. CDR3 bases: TGCGCCAGCAGCTTCGGACTAGCGGGAGGGTTGAATGAGCAGTTCTTC.

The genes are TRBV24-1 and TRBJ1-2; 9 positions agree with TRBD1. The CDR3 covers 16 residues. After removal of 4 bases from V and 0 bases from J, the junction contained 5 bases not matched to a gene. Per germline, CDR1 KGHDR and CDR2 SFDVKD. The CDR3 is CATSEQGAEANYGYTF. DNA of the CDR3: TGTGCCACCAGTGAACAGGGGGCGGAAGCTAACTATGGCTACACCTTC.